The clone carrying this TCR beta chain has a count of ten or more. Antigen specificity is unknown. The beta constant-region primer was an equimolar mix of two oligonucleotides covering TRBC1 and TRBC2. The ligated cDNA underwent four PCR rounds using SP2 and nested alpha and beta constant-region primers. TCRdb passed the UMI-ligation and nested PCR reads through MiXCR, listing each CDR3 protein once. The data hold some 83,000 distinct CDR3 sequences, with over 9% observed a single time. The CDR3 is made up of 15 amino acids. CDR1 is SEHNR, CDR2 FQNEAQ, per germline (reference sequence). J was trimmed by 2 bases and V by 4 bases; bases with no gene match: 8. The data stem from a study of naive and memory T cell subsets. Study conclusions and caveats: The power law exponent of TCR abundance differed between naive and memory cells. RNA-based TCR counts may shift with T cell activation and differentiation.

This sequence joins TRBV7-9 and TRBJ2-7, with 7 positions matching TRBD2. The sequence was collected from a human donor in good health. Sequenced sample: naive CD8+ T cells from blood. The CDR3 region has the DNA TGTGCCAGCAGCTCCCCAGCGGGGCCTCCCTACGAGCAGTACTTC. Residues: CASSSPAGPPYEQYF.